The 30 T cell receptor beta chains reported below all come from one sample, sequenced in a study of T cells in Graves' hyperthyroidism and ophthalmopathy. TCR beta CDR3 regions were amplified from RNA. Carried out on the TCR CDR3, a first-round RT-PCR used the HTBI primer set. TCRdb redid the calling of the multiplex PCR reads with MiXCR, one entry per CDR3 protein. The sample contains hundreds of thousands of distinct CDR3 sequences, roughly 13% of which appear only once. Sequencing was carried out using blood. These receptors were collected from a middle-aged man with Graves' ophthalmopathy.

The chain joins TRBV19 to TRBJ2-1; 12 bases align to TRBD1. The germline V gene has CDR1 LNHDA and CDR2 SQIVND (reference sequence). V lost 2 bases to trimming and J lost 15 bases; unmatched junction nucleotides: 14. This CDR3 has 16 amino acids. The CDR3 DNA reads TGTGCCAGTAGTATAAGTAGGTCGGGACAGGGGGCGATCCGGTTCTTC. It specifies CASSISRSGQGAIRFF.

There are many counts of this clonotype. This rearrangement joins TRBV3-1 to TRBJ2-4; D may be TRBD1 (5 bases). CDR1 LGHDT and CDR2 YNNKEL come from the germline V gene (reference sequence). V lost 0 bases, J lost 2 bases, and 11 bases lay in between. The length of the CDR3 is 16 residues. The CDR3 bases are TGTGCCAGCAGCCAAGATAAGGGGATCCCCAAAAACATTCAGTACTTC. This codes for CASSQDKGIPKNIQYF.

This clonotype was picked up many times. The chain uses TRBV30 and TRBJ2-7; D unresolved. The length of the CDR3 is 14 residues. Trimming removed 2 bases from V and 1 base from J, with 12 bases in between. CDR1 is GTSNPN, CDR2 SVGIG, per germline (reference sequence). CDR3 sequence (DNA): TGTGCCTGGAGTAAGAAGAGTCAATCCTACGAGCAGTACTTC. It yields the protein CAWSKKSQSYEQYF.

This clonotype was observed a handful of times. The rearrangement uses TRBV12-3 or TRBV12-4 and TRBJ2-1, with 7 bases that match TRBD1. CDR3 size: 15 residues. Trimming cost V 6 bases and J 5 bases; bases outside gene matches: 10. CDR3 sequence: CASRQNHRGDNEQFF. The CDR3 DNA is TGTGCCAGCAGGCAAAACCACAGGGGAGACAATGAGCAGTTCTTC.

The chain couples TRBV7-9 to TRBJ2-3, with TRBD2 identical over 9 bases. Trimming took 4 bases from V and 2 from J; bases not matched to a gene: 7. CDR1 and CDR2 from the germline V gene are SEHNR and FQNEAQ (reference sequence). The CDR3 has 16 amino acids. CDR3 nucleotides: TGTGCCAGCAGCTACCGACTAGCGGCAGCCACAGATACGCAGTATTTT. This encodes CASSYRLAAATDTQYF.

This clonotype occurred many times. The rearrangement links TRBV20-1 to TRBJ2-7; D remains unclear. The CDR3 is 13 residues long. The germline V gene encodes CDR1 DFQATT and CDR2 SNEGSKA (reference sequence). Trimming took 0 bases from V and 5 from J, leaving 11 bases between them. The CDR3 loop is CSARDRYGNEQYF. As DNA, the CDR3 is TGCAGTGCTAGAGATCGGTATGGCAACGAGCAGTACTTC.

This clonotype was counted at least ten times. The V gene is TRBV27, the J gene TRBJ1-2; 12 bases agree with TRBD1. The V gene's germline CDR1 is MNHEY and CDR2 SMNVEV (reference sequence). The V segment lost 4 bases and the J segment 7 bases; nucleotides outside the gene matches: 7. The CDR3 spans 15 residues. As DNA, the CDR3 is TGTGCCAGCAGTTCTCCGGGACAGGGGGCTCGTGGCTACACCTTC. Amino acid sequence: CASSSPGQGARGYTF.

J is TRBJ2-7 and V is TRBV27, with 9 bases aligning to TRBD1. The CDR3 length is 17 residues. V trimming: 9 bases; J trimming: 3 bases; junction bases outside the gene matches: 18. Germline values: CDR1 MNHEY, CDR2 SMNVEV (reference sequence). Written as DNA, the CDR3 is TGTGCCAGTCCAACCACTTTCACGGGACAGGGTTTCTACGAGCAGTACTTC. It translates to CASPTTFTGQGFYEQYF.

This clonotype has only a few counts. The rearrangement links TRBV13 to TRBJ2-1; 7 positions agree with TRBD2. The junction had 12 bases not matched to a gene; V was cut back by 7 bases and J by 0 bases. Germline assignment: CDR1 PRHDT and CDR2 FYEKMQ (reference sequence). The CDR3 contains 17 residues. The CDR3: CASKSSDPGGSYNEQFF. DNA for the CDR3: TGTGCCAGCAAATCATCAGATCCGGGGGGCTCCTACAATGAGCAGTTCTTC. The whole variable domain, filled in from reference TRBV13 and TRBJ2-1, reads AAGVIQSPRHLIKEKRETATLKCYPIPRHDTVYWYQQGPGQDPQFLISFYEKMQSDKGSIPDRFSAQQFSDYHSELNMSSLELGDSALYFCASKSSDPGGSYNEQFFGPGTRLTVL.

This clonotype appeared many times. The chain carries TRBV11-3 and TRBJ2-1; no reliable D call. V was shortened by 6 bases and J by 9 bases, with 18 bases between the two germline ends. There are 14 residues in the CDR3. From germline, CDR1 is SGHNT and CDR2 YENEEA. The CDR3 region has the DNA TGTGCCAGCAGTTTGTCGTCGTCCCAGCGTGAGCAGTTCTTC. As protein: CASSLSSSQREQFF.

This clonotype showed up many times. The V call is TRBV12-3 or TRBV12-4, the J call TRBJ1-2; D call uncertain. The CDR3 consists of 14 residues. The V gene lost 1 base and the J gene lost 6 bases, with 12 bases spanning the gap. CDR3 in DNA: TGTGCCAGCAGTTTAGGCCGCAGGAGTGATGGCTACACCTTC. This gives the protein CASSLGRRSDGYTF.

With regard to this clonotype: A much larger clone differs from this one at a single base, so this may be a read error. V gene TRBV18 combines with J gene TRBJ2-5; 11 positions agree with TRBD1. The CDR3 runs to 16 residues. CDR1 and CDR2 (germline): KGHSH, LQKENI. The CDR3 protein is CASPPRGDRGQETQYF. The CDR3 DNA follows: TGTGCCAGCCCACCCCGAGGGGACAGGGGGCAAGAGACCCAGTACTTC.

This rearrangement joins TRBV5-1 to TRBJ2-1, with D tentatively TRBD2 (6 bases). V was shortened by 5 bases and J by 7 bases, with 22 bases between the two germline ends. The V gene's germline CDR1 is SGHRS and CDR2 YFSETQ. The CDR3 runs to 16 residues. The CDR3 bases are TGCGCCAGCAGTCCTTCTCGACTAGGTGGGGTTAATGAGCAGTTCTTC. Translated: CASSPSRLGGVNEQFF.

This chain links TRBV10-3 with TRBJ1-5; D remains unclear. The length of the CDR3 is 13 residues. Germline CDR1 reads ENHRY; CDR2 reads SYGVKD. Trimming cost V 7 bases and J 3 bases, with 10 bases left between them. The CDR3, as DNA: TGTGCCATCATGGAACAGCCCAATCAGCCCCAGCATTTT. As protein: CAIMEQPNQPQHF.

This clonotype was observed at least ten times. The chain combines TRBV30 with TRBJ2-1; the match to TRBD2 covers 12 bases. After removal of 0 bases from V and 7 bases from J, the junction contained 4 bases not matched to a gene. The V gene's germline CDR1 is GTSNPN and CDR2 SVGIG (reference sequence). There are 15 residues in the CDR3. CDR3 residues: CAWSVRLAGANEQFF. CDR3 DNA: TGTGCCTGGAGTGTACGACTAGCGGGAGCTAATGAGCAGTTCTTC.

This clonotype was observed many times. V usage is TRBV2 and J usage is TRBJ2-7; D is perhaps TRBD2 (6 bases). The CDR3 runs 13 residues. Looked up from germline, CDR1 is SNHLY and CDR2 is FYNNEI. The V and J ends lost 6 bases and 5 bases respectively, with 14 bases between them. The CDR3 sequence: CASSPRTGDEQYF. The CDR3 DNA is TGTGCCAGCAGCCCGAGGACGGGAGACGAGCAGTACTTC.

This clonotype has a handful of counts. J is TRBJ1-3 and V is TRBV6-2 or TRBV6-3; the D is unclear. Germline V gives CDR1 MNHEY, CDR2 SVGEGT. The CDR3 consists of 13 residues. The germline V and J ends were trimmed by 2 bases and 3 bases, with 5 bases remaining between them. CDR3 DNA sequence: TGTGCCAGCAGTTACGCCAGTGGAAACACCATATATTTT. The encoded protein is CASSYASGNTIYF.

V gene TRBV19 combines with J gene TRBJ2-2; tentatively, D is TRBD1 (7 bases). The V end was cut by 5 bases, the J end by 4 bases, with 11 bases between. Germline loops: CDR1 LNHDA, CDR2 SQIVND (reference sequence). This CDR3 comprises 14 residues. In DNA form, the CDR3 reads TGTGCCAGTAGTGTGCAGGGGGGCACCGGGGAGCTGTTTTTT. It encodes CASSVQGGTGELFF.

This clonotype was counted between two and nine times. This chain uses TRBV20-1 with TRBJ1-4; D call uncertain. The CDR3 has 14 residues. With 3 bases removed from V and 2 bases from J, the gap between germline ends came to 10 bases. CDR1 DFQATT and CDR2 SNEGSKA come from the germline V gene (reference sequence). The DNA of the CDR3 is TGCAGTGCTAGGTCTAGGCAGACTAATGAAAAACTGTTTTTT. The encoded protein is CSARSRQTNEKLFF.

This clonotype was counted many times. The rearrangement joins TRBV20-1 to TRBJ2-3, with D maybe TRBD1 (5 bases). Per the germline V gene, CDR1 is DFQATT and CDR2 is SNEGSKA (reference sequence). The CDR3 is 10 residues long. V was shortened by 5 bases and J by 9 bases, with 9 bases between the two germline ends. In nucleotides, the CDR3 is TGCAGTGCTGCGAAGGGGACGCAGTATTTT. Amino acid sequence: CSAAKGTQYF.

There are many counts of this clonotype. The chain has TRBV20-1 and TRBJ1-5; D perhaps matches TRBD1 (6 bases). Germline V gives CDR1 DFQATT, CDR2 SNEGSKA (reference sequence). The CDR3 is made up of 14 amino acids. V lost 5 bases and J 0 bases, leaving 11 bases between the germline ends. Here the CDR3 DNA reads TGCAGTGCTGGAAGGACAGATAGCAATCAGCCCCAGCATTTT. Its protein is CSAGRTDSNQPQHF.

This clonotype was seen only a few times. The V and J genes are TRBV19 and TRBJ1-1; D is unresolved. From germline, CDR1 is LNHDA and CDR2 SQIVND (reference sequence). The CDR3 sequence is 14 residues long. Trimming cost V 5 bases and J 4 bases, with 14 bases left between them. The chain's CDR3 is CASSADLMATEAFF. The CDR3 DNA follows: TGTGCCAGTAGTGCCGACCTTATGGCCACTGAAGCTTTCTTT. Full variable domain (missing parts from reference TRBV19 and TRBJ1-1): DGGITQSPKYLFRKEGQNVTLSCEQNLNHDAMYWYRQDPGQGLRLIYYSQIVNDFQKGDIAEGYSVSREKKESFPLTVTSAQKNPTAFYLCASSADLMATEAFFGQGTRLTVV.

This clonotype has ten or more counts. This chain connects TRBV6-1 to TRBJ2-7; no definite D call. Germline V CDR1 and CDR2: MNHNS, SASEGT. CDR3 length: 14 amino acids. Trimming took off 7 bases at V and 0 bases at J, with 13 bases between the two ends. CDR3 in amino acids: CASIVKAISYEQYF. CDR3 nucleotide sequence: TGTGCCAGCATTGTGAAGGCAATCTCCTACGAGCAGTACTTC.

This clonotype was observed at least ten times. The rearrangement links TRBV5-1 to TRBJ1-5; D is unclear. Germline V gene data show CDR1 as SGHRS and CDR2 as YFSETQ. Trimming removed 3 bases from V and 0 bases from J, with 19 bases in between. CDR3 length: 18 amino acids. The CDR3 is CASSSLRAGLYSNQPQHF. The CDR3 nucleotides are TGCGCCAGCAGCTCCTTAAGAGCTGGGCTGTATAGCAATCAGCCCCAGCATTTT. The full variable domain, with the rest looked up from reference TRBV5-1 and TRBJ1-5, is KAGVTQTPRYLIKTRGQQVTLSCSPISGHRSVSWYQQTPGQGLQFLFEYFSETQRNKGNFPGRFSGRQFSNSRSEMNVSTLELGDSALYLCASSSLRAGLYSNQPQHFGDGTRLSIL.

This sequence joins TRBV7-2 and TRBJ2-7, with 10 bases aligning to TRBD2. The V gene's germline CDR1 is SGHTA and CDR2 FQGNSA. This CDR3 comprises 15 residues. V trimming: 5 bases; J trimming: 4 bases; junction bases outside the gene matches: 8. The CDR3 region is CASSLTSGIGYEQYF. The CDR3 region has the DNA TGTGCCAGCAGCCTCACTAGCGGGATTGGATACGAGCAGTACTTC.

The sample holds many counts of this clonotype. The rearrangement joins TRBV2 to TRBJ2-4; D not certain. CDR1 is SNHLY, CDR2 FYNNEI, per germline. This CDR3 spans 18 amino acids. Trimming removed 5 bases at V and 2 bases at J, with 22 bases between. DNA of the CDR3: TGTGCCAGCAGTCGTGCCATCAACAGAGGTCAACCCAAAAACATTCAGTACTTC. Amino acid sequence: CASSRAINRGQPKNIQYF.

At least ten counts were recorded for this clonotype. DNA for the CDR3: TGTGCCAGCAGTGAGGGAGGTAGCGGGAGTGGGGGTACGCAGTATTTT. Protein sequence: CASSEGGSGSGGTQYF. The rearrangement links TRBV2 to TRBJ2-3; 9 bases map to TRBD2. With 3 bases clipped from V and 8 bases from J, the junction kept 12 bases outside the gene matches. This CDR3 region has 16 residues. Germline CDR1 reads SNHLY; CDR2 reads FYNNEI. Based on the CDR3 plus reference TRBV2 and TRBJ2-3, the full variable domain is EPEVTQTPSHQVTQMGQEVILRCVPISNHLYFYWYRQILGQKVEFLVSFYNNEISEKSEIFDDQFSVERPDGSNFTLKIRSTKLEDSAMYFCASSEGGSGSGGTQYFGPGTRLTVL.

This clonotype was observed many times. The chain carries TRBV11-3 and TRBJ2-1; D is undetermined. Germline V gene sequence: CDR1 SGHNT, CDR2 YENEEA. This CDR3 is 12 amino acids long. V was clipped by 2 bases and J by 13 bases, with 12 bases between them. Here the CDR3 reads CASSLTSYSQFF. DNA for the CDR3: TGTGCCAGCAGCTTAACCTCGTATTCCCAGTTCTTC. The entire variable domain, with the rest obtained from reference TRBV11-3 and TRBJ2-1, is as follows: EAGVVQSPRYKIIEKKQPVAFWCNPISGHNTLYWYLQNLGQGPELLIRYENEEAVDDSQLPKDRFSAERLKGVDSTLKIQPAELGDSAVYLCASSLTSYSQFFGPGTRLTVL.

This clonotype was seen only a few times. This chain joins TRBV27 and TRBJ2-7; TRBD2 is a possible D gene (7 bases). CDR3 length: 13 residues. V lost 7 bases, J lost 5 bases, and 15 bases lay in between. Germline CDR1 reads MNHEY; CDR2 reads SMNVEV (reference sequence). CDR3 nucleotide sequence: TGTGCCAGCAACCAAGGGGGGGGCCACGAGCAGTACTTC. It yields the protein CASNQGGGHEQYF.

Comments on this clonotype: This may arise from a read error, as a much more abundant clone is one base away. The V and J genes are TRBV6-1 and TRBJ2-7; D unclear. Germline-derived CDR1 and CDR2 are MNHNS and SASEGT. The CDR3 has 13 amino acids. The CDR3 loop is CVSSRAANYEQYF. As DNA, the CDR3 is TGTGTCAGCAGTCGGGCCGCGAACTACGAGCAGTACTTC.